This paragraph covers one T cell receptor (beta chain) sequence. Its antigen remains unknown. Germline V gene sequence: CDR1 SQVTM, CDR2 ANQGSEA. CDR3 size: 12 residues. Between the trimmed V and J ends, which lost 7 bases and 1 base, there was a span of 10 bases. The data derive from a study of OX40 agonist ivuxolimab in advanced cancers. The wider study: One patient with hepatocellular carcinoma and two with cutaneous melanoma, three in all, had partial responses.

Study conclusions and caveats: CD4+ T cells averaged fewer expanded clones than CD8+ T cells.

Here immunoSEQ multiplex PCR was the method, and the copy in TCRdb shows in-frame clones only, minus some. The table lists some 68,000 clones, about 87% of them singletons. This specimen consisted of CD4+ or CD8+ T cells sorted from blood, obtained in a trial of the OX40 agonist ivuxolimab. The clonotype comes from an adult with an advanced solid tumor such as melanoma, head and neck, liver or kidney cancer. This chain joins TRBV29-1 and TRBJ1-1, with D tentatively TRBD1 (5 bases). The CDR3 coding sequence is TGCAGCGCAGAAAGGGGGAACACTGAAGCTTTCTTT. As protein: CSAERGNTEAFF.